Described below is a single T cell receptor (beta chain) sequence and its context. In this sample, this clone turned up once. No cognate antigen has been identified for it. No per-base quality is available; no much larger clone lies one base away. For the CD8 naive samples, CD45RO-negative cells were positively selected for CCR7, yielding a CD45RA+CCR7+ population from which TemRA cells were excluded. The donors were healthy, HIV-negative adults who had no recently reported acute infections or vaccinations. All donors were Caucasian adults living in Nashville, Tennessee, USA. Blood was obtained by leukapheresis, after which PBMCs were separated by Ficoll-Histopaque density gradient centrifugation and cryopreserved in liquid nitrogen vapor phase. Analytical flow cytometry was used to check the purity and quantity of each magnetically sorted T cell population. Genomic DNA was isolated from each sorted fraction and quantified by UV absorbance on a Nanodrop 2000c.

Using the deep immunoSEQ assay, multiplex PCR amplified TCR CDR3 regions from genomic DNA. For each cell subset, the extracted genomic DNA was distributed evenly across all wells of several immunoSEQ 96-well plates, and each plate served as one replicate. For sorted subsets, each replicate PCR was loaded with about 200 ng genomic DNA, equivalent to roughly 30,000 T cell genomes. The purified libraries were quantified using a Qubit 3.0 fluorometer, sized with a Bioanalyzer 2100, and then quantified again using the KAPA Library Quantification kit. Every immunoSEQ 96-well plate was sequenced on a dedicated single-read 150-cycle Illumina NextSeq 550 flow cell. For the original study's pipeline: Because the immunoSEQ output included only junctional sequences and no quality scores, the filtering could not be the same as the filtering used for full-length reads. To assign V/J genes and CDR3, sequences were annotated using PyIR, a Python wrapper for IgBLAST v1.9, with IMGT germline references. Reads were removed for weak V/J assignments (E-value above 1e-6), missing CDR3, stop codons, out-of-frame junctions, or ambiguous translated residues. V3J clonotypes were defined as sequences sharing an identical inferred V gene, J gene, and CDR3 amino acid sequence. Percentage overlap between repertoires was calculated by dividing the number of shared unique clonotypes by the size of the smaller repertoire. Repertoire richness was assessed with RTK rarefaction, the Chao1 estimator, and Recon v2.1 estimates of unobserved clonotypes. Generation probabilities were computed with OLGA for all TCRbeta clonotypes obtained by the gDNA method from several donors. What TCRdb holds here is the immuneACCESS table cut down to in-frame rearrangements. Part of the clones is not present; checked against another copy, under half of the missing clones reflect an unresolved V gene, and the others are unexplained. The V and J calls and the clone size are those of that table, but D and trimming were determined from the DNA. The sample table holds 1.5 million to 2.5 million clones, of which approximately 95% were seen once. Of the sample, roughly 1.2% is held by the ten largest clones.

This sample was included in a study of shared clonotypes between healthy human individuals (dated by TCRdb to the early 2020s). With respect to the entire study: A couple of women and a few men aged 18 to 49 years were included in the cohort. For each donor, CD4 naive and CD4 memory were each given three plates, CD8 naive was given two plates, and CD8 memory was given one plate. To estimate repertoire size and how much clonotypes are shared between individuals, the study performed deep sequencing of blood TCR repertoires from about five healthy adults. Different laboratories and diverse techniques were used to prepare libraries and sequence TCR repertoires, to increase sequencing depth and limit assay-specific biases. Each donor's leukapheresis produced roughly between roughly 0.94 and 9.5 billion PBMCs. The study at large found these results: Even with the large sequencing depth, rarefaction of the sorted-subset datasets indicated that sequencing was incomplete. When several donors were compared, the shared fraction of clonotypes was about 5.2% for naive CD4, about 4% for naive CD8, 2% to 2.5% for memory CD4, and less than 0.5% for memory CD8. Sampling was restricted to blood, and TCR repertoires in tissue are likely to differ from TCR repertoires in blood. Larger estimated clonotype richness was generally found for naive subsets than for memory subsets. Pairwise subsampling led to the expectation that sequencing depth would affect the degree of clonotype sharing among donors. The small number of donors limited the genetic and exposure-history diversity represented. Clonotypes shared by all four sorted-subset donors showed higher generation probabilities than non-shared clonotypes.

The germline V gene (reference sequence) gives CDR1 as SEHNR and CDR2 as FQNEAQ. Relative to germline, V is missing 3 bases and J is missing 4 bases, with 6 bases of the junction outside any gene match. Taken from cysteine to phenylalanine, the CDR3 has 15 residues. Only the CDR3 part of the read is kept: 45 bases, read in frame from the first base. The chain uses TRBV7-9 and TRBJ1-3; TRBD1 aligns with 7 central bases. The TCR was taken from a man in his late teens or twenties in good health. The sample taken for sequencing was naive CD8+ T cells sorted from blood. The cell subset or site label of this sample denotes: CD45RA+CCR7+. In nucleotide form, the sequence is TGTGCCAGCAGCTTCCCGCCGGGACAGGGAAACACCATATATTTT. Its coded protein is CASSFPPGQGNTIYF.